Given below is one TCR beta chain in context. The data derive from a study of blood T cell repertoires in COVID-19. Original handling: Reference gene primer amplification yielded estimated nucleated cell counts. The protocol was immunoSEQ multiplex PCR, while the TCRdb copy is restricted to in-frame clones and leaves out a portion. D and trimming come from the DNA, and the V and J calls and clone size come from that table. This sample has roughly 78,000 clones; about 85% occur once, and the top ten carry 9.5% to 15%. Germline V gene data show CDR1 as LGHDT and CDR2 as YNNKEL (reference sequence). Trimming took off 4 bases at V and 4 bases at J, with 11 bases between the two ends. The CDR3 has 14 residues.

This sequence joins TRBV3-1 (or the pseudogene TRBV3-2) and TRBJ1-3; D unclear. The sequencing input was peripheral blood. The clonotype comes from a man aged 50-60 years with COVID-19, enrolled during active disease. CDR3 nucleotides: TGTGCCAGCAGCCCTCCGGGAGGCGGAAACACCATATATTTT. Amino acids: CASSPPGGGNTIYF.